This is a list of T cell receptor beta chains from one sample in a study of CD8 T cells in ankylosing spondylitis. TCRdb re-called the 5' RACE reads with MiXCR, one entry per CDR3 protein. The sample consists of some 92,000 distinct CDR3 sequences, 27% of them appearing once. The material sequenced was blood, either unsorted or a sorted T cell fraction (not recorded which). These receptors were obtained from a male donor with ankylosing spondylitis or in good health (not recorded which). CDR3s include the opening cysteine and the closing phenylalanine or tryptophan. The D gene is left open where the match is weak. Where a row states a size, it is once, few, many or the class of an expanded clone; other rows omit it.

>TRBV20-1|TRBJ2-5|-|TRBD2
TGCAGTGCTGATGGACTAGCGCGCCAGTACTTC
CSADGLARQYF
>TRBV5-1|TRBJ2-7|few|-
TGCGCCAGCAGCTTAGAGAAGGGTCCCCCCTACGAGCAGTACTTC
CASSLEKGPPYEQYF
>TRBV29-1|TRBJ2-3|few|TRBD1
TGCAGCGGGGGGACAGGGGCTTCCACAGATACGCAGTATTTT
CSGGTGASTDTQYF
>TRBV20-1|TRBJ1-4|-|-
TGCAGTGCTTTTAGGTCAGGCAGTGAAAAACTGTTTTTT
CSAFRSGSEKLFF
>TRBV15|TRBJ2-5|few|TRBD2
TGTGCCACCAGTGTTGAGTGGGGGGGGGAGACCCAGTACTTC
CATSVEWGGETQYF
>TRBV18|TRBJ1-5|-|-
TGTGCCAGCTCACCGAGGCAGGTTGGGAACAATCAGCCCCAGCATTTT
CASSPRQVGNNQPQHF
>TRBV7-2|TRBJ1-4|-|-
TGTGCCAGCAGCTTGGCCGGGGGCGATGAAAAACTGTTTTTT
CASSLAGGDEKLFF
>TRBV20-1|TRBJ2-1|few|TRBD2
TGCAGTGCTTGGAGCGGGGTGGGTTACAATGAGCAGTTCTTC
CSAWSGVGYNEQFF
>TRBV4-1|TRBJ2-3|few|-
TGCGCCAGCAGCCAAGAAGGGGGAGCAAGCACAGATACGCAGTATTTT
CASSQEGGASTDTQYF
>TRBV10-3|TRBJ2-7|-|-
TGTGCCATCAGTACTAGAGGCAACGAGCAGTACTTC
CAISTRGNEQYF
>TRBV20-1|TRBJ2-6|many|-
TGCAGTGCCATGACAGCCCCTGGGGCCAACGTCCTGACTTTC
CSAMTAPGANVLTF
>TRBV5-6|TRBJ2-5|few|-
TGTGCCAGCAGCTTGCTCGGGGCGGAGACCCAGTACTTC
CASSLLGAETQYF
>TRBV6-5|TRBJ1-1|-|-
TGTGCCAGCAGTTACTCTTCATCCTACGGAGCCACTGAAGCTTTCTTT
CASSYSSSYGATEAFF
>TRBV20-1|TRBJ2-1|many|TRBD2
TGCAGTGCTAGAGATGTAGCGGGGGGTGAGCAGTTCTTC
CSARDVAGGEQFF
>TRBV20-1|TRBJ1-2|-|-
TGCAGTGCTAGAGTTACAGGGAGTGGCGGCTATGGCTACACCTTC
CSARVTGSGGYGYTF
>TRBV20-1|TRBJ1-1|many|TRBD1
TGCAGTGCTCCCGACAGGGCAAGTGTCGTATTCACTGCAGCTTTCTTT
CSAPDRASVVFTAAFF
>TRBV7-2|TRBJ1-2|many|TRBD1
TGTGCCAGCAGCGGCCAGGGGGCAAACTATGGCTACACCTTC
CASSGQGANYGYTF
>TRBV6-1|TRBJ2-3|-|TRBD1
TGTGCCAGCAGTCCCTTACCCCGGACAGGCGCCCCCGATACGCAGTATTTT
CASSPLPRTGAPDTQYF
>TRBV5-1|TRBJ2-5|many|-
TGCGCCAGCAGGGACGAGGGCCTGGAGACCCAGTACTTC
CASRDEGLETQYF
>TRBV11-1|TRBJ2-5|-|TRBD2
TGTGCCAGCAGCCAACAAGGACTAGCGGGGGGCCGGGAAGGCCCGGAGACCCAGTACTTC
CASSQQGLAGGREGPETQYF
>TRBV7-2|TRBJ2-7|-|TRBD2
TGTGCCAGCAGGGCATGGGCGGGAGACTACGAGCAGTACTTC
CASRAWAGDYEQYF
>TRBV7-9|TRBJ1-1|few|-
TGTGCCAGCAGCTCCGACGGGGGGGGCACTGAAGCTTTCTTT
CASSSDGGGTEAFF
>TRBV7-8|TRBJ2-1|few|-
TGTGCCAGCAGCTTATGGAGCCAACGAGGGAACAATGTCGAGCAGTTCTTC
CASSLWSQRGNNVEQFF
>TRBV6-1|TRBJ2-2|once|TRBD1
TGTGCCAGCAACTTTACAGGGGCCACCGGGGAGCTGTTTTTT
CASNFTGATGELFF
>TRBV6-1|TRBJ2-2|-|TRBD2
TGTGCCAGCAGTCTCAGCGGGGCGAACACCGGGGAGCTGTTTTTT
CASSLSGANTGELFF
>TRBV29-1|TRBJ1-1|-|-
TGCAGCGTTGGATTTTTGAACACTGAAGCTTTCTTT
CSVGFLNTEAFF
>TRBV28|TRBJ1-3|once|-
TGTGCCAGCAGTTCCCGGGGGGCCACCATATATTTT
CASSSRGATIYF
>TRBV29-1|TRBJ1-1|-|TRBD1
TGCAGTTTGACAGGGGGGAAGAACACTGAAGCTTTCTTT
CSLTGGKNTEAFF
>TRBV3-1|TRBJ2-1|-|-
TGTGCCAGCAGCCAAGCCTCCGGGAAGACGTTCTTC
CASSQASGKTFF
>TRBV7-9|TRBJ1-6|-|-
TGTGCCAGCAGCCGCGTTGGTAAATCACCCCTCCACTTT
CASSRVGKSPLHF
>TRBV20-1|TRBJ1-1|-|-
TGCAGTGCTAGTCTGTACCCCATGAACACTGAAGCTTTCTTT
CSASLYPMNTEAFF
>TRBV6-1|TRBJ2-7|-|TRBD1
TGTGCCAGCAGTCCGGACAGGATGGGCTACGAGCAGTACTTC
CASSPDRMGYEQYF
>TRBV6-5|TRBJ2-3|few|TRBD1
TGTGCCAGCAGTTCTGTCGGGACAGTGGATAGCACAGATACGCAGTATTTT
CASSSVGTVDSTDTQYF
>TRBV29-1|TRBJ2-5|-|-
TGCAGCGTTACGAAGTTACCGATCCAAGAGACCCAGTACTTC
CSVTKLPIQETQYF
>TRBV4-1|TRBJ2-1|-|TRBD2
TGCGCCAGCAGCCAAGTACTAGCGGGAGCCTATGGTAAAAATGAGCAGTTCTTC
CASSQVLAGAYGKNEQFF
>TRBV20-1|TRBJ2-3|-|-
TGCAGTGCACCCCATAGCGGCACTAGCACAGATACGCAGTATTTT
CSAPHSGTSTDTQYF
>TRBV7-8|TRBJ1-1|-|-
TGTGCCAGCAGCCCAAAACGGACGGGGAACACTGAAGCTTTCTTT
CASSPKRTGNTEAFF
>TRBV7-9|TRBJ1-1|few|TRBD1
TGTGCCAGCAGGACAGGGGGGAACACTGAAGCTTTCTTT
CASRTGGNTEAFF
>TRBV27|TRBJ1-2|-|-
TGTGCCAGCAGTTTTGGGGCTCCCTATGGCTACACCTTC
CASSFGAPYGYTF
>TRBV12-3/TRBV12-4|TRBJ1-1|-|-
TGTGCCAGCAGTTTGGGTCTAGGTACTGAAGCTTTCTTT
CASSLGLGTEAFF
>TRBV5-1|TRBJ1-1|few|-
TGCGCCAGCAGCCCAGGAGCGGGTTCCGTCCAAGTGGCTTTCTTT
CASSPGAGSVQVAFF
>TRBV20-1|TRBJ2-1|once|-
TGCAGTGCTGGGGATGGGGCTCTGAGCTCCTACAATGAGCAGTTCTTC
CSAGDGALSSYNEQFF
>TRBV7-8|TRBJ2-3|-|TRBD2
TGTGCCAGCAGCTTAGCGATCGCTAGCGGGGGCCCTAGCACAGATACGCAGTATTTT
CASSLAIASGGPSTDTQYF
>TRBV20-1|TRBJ1-5|few|-
TGCAGTGCCTATCAAAGTAGCAATCAGCCCCAGCATTTT
CSAYQSSNQPQHF
>TRBV5-1|TRBJ2-5|-|-
TGCGCCAGCAGCTTGGTGGGACTCGGAGAAGAGACCCAGTACTTC
CASSLVGLGEETQYF
>TRBV10-3|TRBJ2-3|-|TRBD2
TGTGCCATCAGTGAGTCGGGGGGGAATGCCGATACGCAGTATTTT
CAISESGGNADTQYF
>TRBV7-2|TRBJ2-5|-|TRBD2
TGTGCCAGCAGAACTAGCGGCAAGACCCAGTACTTC
CASRTSGKTQYF
>TRBV29-1|TRBJ1-1|-|-
TGCAGCGTTGCTCGGTCAGGGCAGAACACTGAAGCTTTCTTT
CSVARSGQNTEAFF
>TRBV7-3|TRBJ2-3|few|TRBD2
TGTGCCAGCAGCTTTAACGGGGGGGTCACAGATACGCAGTATTTT
CASSFNGGVTDTQYF